What follows is one T cell receptor beta chain and its context. Its antigen target is currently unknown. No base qualities exist here, and no much larger clone lies one base off it. The record originates from a study of beta chain features in type 1 diabetes (dated by TCRdb to 2016 to 2018). For context, the study as a whole: Mean age, gender distribution, total cell number and subset yield did not differ between patients and healthy donors. A total of roughly 100 million sorted cells were examined across all samples, and a strong correlation was observed between cell number per subset and RNA yield. In the study, recently diagnosed type 1 diabetes patients and matched healthy donors were compared on the TCRB repertoires of their sorted circulating CD4+ T cell subsets. Whereas all 30 or so donors provided naive and central memory subsets, regulatory and stem cell-like memory subsets were isolated from just 8 patients and about 8 healthy donors.

The entire isolated RNA was reverse transcribed using the High Capacity cDNA Reverse Transcription Kit, and thus expressed TCRB transcripts were sequenced. Deep immunoSEQ sequencing was performed on naive, central memory and regulatory T cell samples, with an average of about 4 million total reads per sample. After sorted cells were lysed in RLT buffer, RNA was extracted with DNase-treated RNeasy Micro or Mini kits, with the choice depending on cell number. Each cell subset was processed separately to prevent cross-contamination, with patient and healthy donor samples processed together. The immunoSEQ multiplex PCR was used to amplify TCRB sequences from cDNA, generating 87-bp fragments that spanned the CDR3 region. Sequencing of the amplicons was performed on the Illumina HiSeq platform. The published analysis was carried out like this. PCR bias was computationally corrected using synthetic template baselines, reads within Hamming distance 2 were collapsed, and singletons that could not be merged were discarded. Reads were aligned against IMGT so that V, D and J genes, CDR3 length and insertions or deletions at six rearrangement sites could be assigned. Within each subset, clonotype counts were normalized to the number of sorted cells before true diversity and Gini coefficients were calculated with the tcR R package. The overlap coefficient, calculated on TCRB nucleotide sequences, was used to measure repertoire sharing. The table was pulled from immuneACCESS by TCRdb, which kept in-frame rearrangements only. Such tables lose some clones; where checked, under half of the loss comes from unresolved V genes, and the rest has no known cause. V and J calls and clone size follow that table, whereas D and trimming were derived from the DNA. Here the sample has 85,000 to 110,000 clones; 28% occur a single time. Roughly 0.58% of the sample goes to the ten largest clones.

Clipping removes 1 base from V and 3 bases from J, with 11 as the unmatched junction base count. CDR3 length: 19 amino acids, cysteine to phenylalanine. Kept here is only the CDR3 DNA, which spans 57 bases and is read in frame from base 1. In the germline V gene, CDR1 corresponds to LGHNA and CDR2 to YNFKEQ. Results and caveats for the whole study, not just this receptor: At VDJ recombination sites, patients with type 1 diabetes made fewer insertions and deleted more nucleotides, a pattern implying thymic rearrangement abnormalities. Naive, central memory and regulatory TCRB repertoires appeared to be more alike among patients than among healthy donors. A moderate but significant shortening of TCRB CDR3 length was observed in type 1 diabetes patients in all four CD4+ subsets. Because cDNA rather than genomic DNA was sequenced, highly expressing activated cells could have been over-represented, although no difference in activation and CD3 levels was found between groups. PCR might favor shorter templates, but patient and control samples were amplified and corrected together, so any skew would affect both groups equally. Only small numbers of individuals were included in the HLA sub-analyses, which left unresolved whether HLA type had any influence on TCRB rearrangement.

Each donor gave one peripheral blood draw, about 100 mL on average, collected into heparinised tubes. A BD FACSAria II and a panel including CD45RO, CCR7, CD25, CD127, CD95 and CD27 were used to sort naive, central memory, regulatory and stem cell-like memory CD4+ T cells. A purity above 98% was achieved for all sorted populations. PBMCs were isolated immediately by Lymphoprep density gradient centrifugation and stained directly without culture. Samples were stained and sorted in pairs, with one healthy donor and one patient per experiment, so that batch effects were minimized. The source is a woman aged 18 to 35 with type 1 diabetes. Material: central memory CD4+ T cells from blood. The V and J genes are TRBV4-2 and TRBJ2-1, and 11 bases in between align with TRBD2. The CDR3 region has the sequence CASSQGLAGGPGGYNEQFF. Here is the DNA: TGTGCCAGCAGCCAAGGGTTAGCGGGAGGGCCGGGGGGCTACAATGAGCAGTTCTTC.